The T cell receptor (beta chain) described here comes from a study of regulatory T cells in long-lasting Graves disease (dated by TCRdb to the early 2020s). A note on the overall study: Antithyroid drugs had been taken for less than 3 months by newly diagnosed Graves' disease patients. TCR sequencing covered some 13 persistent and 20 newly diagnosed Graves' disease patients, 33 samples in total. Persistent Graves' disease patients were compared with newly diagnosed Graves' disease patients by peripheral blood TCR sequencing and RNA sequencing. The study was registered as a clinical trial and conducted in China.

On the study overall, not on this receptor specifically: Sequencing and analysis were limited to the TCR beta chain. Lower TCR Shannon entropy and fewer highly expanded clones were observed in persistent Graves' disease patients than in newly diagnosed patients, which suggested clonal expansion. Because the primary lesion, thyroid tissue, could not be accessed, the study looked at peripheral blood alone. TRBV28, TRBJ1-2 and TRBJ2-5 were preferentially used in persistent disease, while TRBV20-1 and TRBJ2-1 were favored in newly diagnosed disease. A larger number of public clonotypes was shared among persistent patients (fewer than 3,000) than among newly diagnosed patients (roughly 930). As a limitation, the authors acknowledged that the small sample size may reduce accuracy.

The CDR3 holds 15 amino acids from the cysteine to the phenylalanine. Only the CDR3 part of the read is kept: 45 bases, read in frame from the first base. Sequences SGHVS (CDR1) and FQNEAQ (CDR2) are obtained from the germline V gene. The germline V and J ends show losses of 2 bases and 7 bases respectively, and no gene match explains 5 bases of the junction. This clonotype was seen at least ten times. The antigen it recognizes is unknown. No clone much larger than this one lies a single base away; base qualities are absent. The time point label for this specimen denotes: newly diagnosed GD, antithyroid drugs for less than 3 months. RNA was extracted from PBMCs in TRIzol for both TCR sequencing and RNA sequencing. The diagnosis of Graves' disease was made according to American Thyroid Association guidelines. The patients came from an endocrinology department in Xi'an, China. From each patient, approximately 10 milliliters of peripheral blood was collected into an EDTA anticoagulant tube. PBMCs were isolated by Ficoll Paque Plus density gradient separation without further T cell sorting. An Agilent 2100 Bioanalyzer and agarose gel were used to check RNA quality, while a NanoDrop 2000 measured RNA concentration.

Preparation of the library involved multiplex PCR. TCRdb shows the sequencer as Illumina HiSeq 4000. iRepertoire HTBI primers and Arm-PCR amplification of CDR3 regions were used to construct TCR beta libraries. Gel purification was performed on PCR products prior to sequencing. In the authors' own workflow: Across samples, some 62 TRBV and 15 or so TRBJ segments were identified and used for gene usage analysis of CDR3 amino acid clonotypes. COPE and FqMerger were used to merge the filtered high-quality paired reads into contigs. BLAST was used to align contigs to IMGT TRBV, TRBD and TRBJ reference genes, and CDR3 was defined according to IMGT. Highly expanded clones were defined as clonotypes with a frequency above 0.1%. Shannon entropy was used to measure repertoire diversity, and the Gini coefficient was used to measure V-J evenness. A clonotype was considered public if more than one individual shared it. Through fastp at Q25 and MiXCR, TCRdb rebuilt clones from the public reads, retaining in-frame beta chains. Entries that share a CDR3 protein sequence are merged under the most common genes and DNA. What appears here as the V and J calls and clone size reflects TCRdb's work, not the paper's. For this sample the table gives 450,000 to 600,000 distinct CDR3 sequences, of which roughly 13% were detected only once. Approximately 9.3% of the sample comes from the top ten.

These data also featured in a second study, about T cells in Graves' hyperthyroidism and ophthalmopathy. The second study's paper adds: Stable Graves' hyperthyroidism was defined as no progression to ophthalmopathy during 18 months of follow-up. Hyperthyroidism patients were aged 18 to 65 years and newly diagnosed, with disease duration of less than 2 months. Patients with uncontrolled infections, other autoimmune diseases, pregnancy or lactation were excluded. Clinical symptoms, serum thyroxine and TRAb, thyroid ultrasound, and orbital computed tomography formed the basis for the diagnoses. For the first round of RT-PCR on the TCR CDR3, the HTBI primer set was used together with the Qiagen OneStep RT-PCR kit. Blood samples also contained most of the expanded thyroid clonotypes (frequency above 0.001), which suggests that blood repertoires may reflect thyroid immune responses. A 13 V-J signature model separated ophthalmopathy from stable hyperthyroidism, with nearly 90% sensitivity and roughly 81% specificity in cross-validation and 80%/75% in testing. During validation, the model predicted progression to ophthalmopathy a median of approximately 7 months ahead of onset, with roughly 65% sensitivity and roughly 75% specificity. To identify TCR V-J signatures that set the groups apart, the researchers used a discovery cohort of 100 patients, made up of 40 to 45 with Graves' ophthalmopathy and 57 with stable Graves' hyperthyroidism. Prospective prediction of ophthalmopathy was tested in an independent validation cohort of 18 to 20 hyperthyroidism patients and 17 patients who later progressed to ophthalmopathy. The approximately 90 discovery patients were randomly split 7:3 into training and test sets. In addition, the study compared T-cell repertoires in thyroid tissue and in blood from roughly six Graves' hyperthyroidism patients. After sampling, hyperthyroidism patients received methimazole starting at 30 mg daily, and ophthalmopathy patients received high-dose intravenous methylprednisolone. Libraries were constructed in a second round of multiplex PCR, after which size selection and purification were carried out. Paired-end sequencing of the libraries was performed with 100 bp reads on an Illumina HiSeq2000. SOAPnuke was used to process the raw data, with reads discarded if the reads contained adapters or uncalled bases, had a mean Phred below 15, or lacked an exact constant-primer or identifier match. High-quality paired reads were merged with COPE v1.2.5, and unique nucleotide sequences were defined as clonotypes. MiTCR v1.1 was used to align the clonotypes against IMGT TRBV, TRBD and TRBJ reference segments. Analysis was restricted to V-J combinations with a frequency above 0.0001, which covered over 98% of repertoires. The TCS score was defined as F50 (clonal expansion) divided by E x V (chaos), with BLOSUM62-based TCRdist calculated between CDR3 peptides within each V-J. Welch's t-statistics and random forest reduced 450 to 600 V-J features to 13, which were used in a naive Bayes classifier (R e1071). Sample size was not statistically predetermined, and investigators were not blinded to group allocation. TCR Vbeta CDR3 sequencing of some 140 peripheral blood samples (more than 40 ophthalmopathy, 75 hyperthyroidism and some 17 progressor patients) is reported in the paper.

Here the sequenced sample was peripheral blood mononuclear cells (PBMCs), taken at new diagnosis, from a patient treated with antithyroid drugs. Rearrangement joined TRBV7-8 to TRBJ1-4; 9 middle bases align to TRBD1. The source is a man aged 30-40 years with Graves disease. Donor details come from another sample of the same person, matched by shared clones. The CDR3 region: CASSLTGGGIEKLFF. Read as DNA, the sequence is TGTGCCAGCAGCTTAACAGGGGGCGGGATTGAAAAACTGTTTTTT.